This T cell receptor (beta chain) emerged from a study of T-cell memory formation after mild COVID-19. About the research overall: Clusters of TCRs were largely donor specific.

TCRdb itself ran the 5' RACE reads through MiXCR, one entry per CDR3 protein. Of approximately 410,000 distinct CDR3 sequences in the sample, less than 25% are singletons; the top ten hold approximately 14%. Sample: PBMCs or a T cell subset sorted from them (not recorded which). The TCR originated in an adult woman who had mild COVID-19 (a few samples of this study predate the infection). Cell type and time point are not known.

The CDR3 reads CASSLGVQYF. The CDR3 DNA reads as TGTGCCAGCAGCCTCGGGGTGCAGTACTTC. The chain combines TRBV12-3 or TRBV12-4 with TRBJ2-7; a possible D gene is TRBD2 (5 bases). The CDR3 consists of 10 residues. The ends were cut back, 6 bases at V and 9 bases at J, with 9 bases in the middle.